This T cell receptor (beta chain) was recovered during a study of identical twins (dated by TCRdb to 2015 to 2016). Context from the whole study: To test whether fetal clonotypes persist, the study used deep sequencing on TCR alpha and beta repertoires from monozygotic twins, unrelated adults of various ages, and cord blood. To rule out contamination, replicate twin experiments were performed at different times with different library preparation protocols. Results and caveats for the whole study, not just this receptor: Because the same donors could not be followed over many years, the conclusions depended on cross-sectional statistical analysis. Compared with coincidental sharing between unrelated individuals, out-of-frame TCR alpha sequences shared between twins had an excess of sequences with low generation probability. The excess sharing between twins in beta out-of-frame sequences was weaker because fewer shared sequences reduced the signal-to-noise ratio. Fewer insertions were carried by abundant cord blood beta clonotypes, a similar but weaker trend appeared in young adult naive repertoires, and no such trend appeared in memory repertoires. In monozygotic twins, recombination models systematically underestimated out-of-frame TCR alpha sharing, but the models matched the sharing seen between unrelated individuals. Zero-insertion analyses could be partly confounded by invariant T cells such as MAIT and iNKT, though diverse VJ usage argued against such confounding for most clonotypes.

The junction shows trimming of 5 bases on V and 0 bases on J, plus 11 bases between the germline ends. Taken from the germline V gene (reference sequence), the CDR1 and CDR2 loops are DFQATT and SNEGSKA. The CDR3 measures 14 amino acids from cysteine to phenylalanine. The retained sequence is limited to the CDR3, 42 bases, with the frame set at the first base. Preparation of the library involved 5' RACE. The instrument was an Illumina HiSeq 2000. Template switching added a universal primer binding site, and the final cDNA carried a unique molecular identifier that allowed TCR cDNA molecules to be counted accurately. First-strand cDNA for TCR alpha and beta chains was synthesized from specific primers in the conserved constant-segment region. Each cDNA library was double barcoded, with a SMART-Mk sample barcode plus Illumina barcodes, to control for contamination. TruSeq adapter sequences, together with Illumina sample barcodes, were added in two successive PCR steps. The Illumina HiSeq platform was used with custom primers to sequence TCR alpha and beta cDNA libraries. Under the source paper's analysis protocol: MiGEC processed the raw reads to extract unique molecular identifiers, while MiXCR was used to determine the CDR3 positions. For each individual, recombination models were inferred using an EM algorithm with the repgenHMM and IGoR tools. The tcR package in R was used for shared clonotype analysis, with sharing normalized by the product of cloneset sizes. To study raw recombination without the effects of thymic and clonal selection, out-of-frame nonproductive sequences were analyzed. TCRdb ran its own pipeline on the public reads, namely fastp trimming at Q25 and MiXCR clone calling, and kept in-frame beta chains. CDR3 protein duplicates are merged, each entry listing the most common genes and DNA. None of the V and J calls come from the authors' own analysis; TCRdb made them. For this sample the table gives about 660,000 distinct CDR3 sequences, of which 8.5% to 9.5% were detected only once. The ten largest clones take up around 0.98% of the sample.

Every donor in the study was a healthy Caucasian. The twin cohort comprised three pairs of female monozygotic twins, all aged roughly 18 to 30 years. Peripheral blood mononuclear cells were used as the source from which RNA for TCR libraries was isolated. On this clonotype itself: What this receptor recognizes is not known. The sample holds no much larger clone one base away, and base qualities are not on file.

These records were also assigned to another study, of yellow fever vaccine responses in identical twins. The second study's paper adds: According to the authors, the vaccine-induced T cell response in identical twins seemed to be partly convergent and partly specific to each individual. Focusing on identical twins, the study followed the T cell clones that responded to the vaccine, and did so with precision.

The chain was built from TRBV20-1 and TRBJ2-1; too little of a D gene remains to name it. The sample consisted of PBMCs. The TCR comes from a young woman in good health. The nucleotides are TGCAGTGCTCCTCAGGAGAGCTCCTACAATGAGCAGTTCTTC. It encodes CSAPQESSYNEQFF.